The following is a T cell receptor beta chain sequence with its context. The CDR3 sequence is 15 residues long. The germline V gene has CDR1 LNHDA and CDR2 SQIVND (reference sequence). V was clipped by 5 bases and J by 0 bases; unmatched bases: 2. The sample belongs to a study of control samples from healthy donors and cancer patients. Profiled with immunoSEQ multiplex PCR; TCRdb holds only in-frame clones, not every one. The table shows around 92,000 clones, with around 82% occurring only once. The sequence came from a man in his fifties or sixties in good health. The chain uses TRBV19 and TRBJ2-2; TRBD2 aligns across 8 bases. The sequenced sample consisted of blood. CDR3 amino acids: CASSLLAANTGELFF. The CDR3 DNA is TGTGCCAGTAGTCTACTAGCGGCGAACACCGGGGAGCTGTTTTTT.